This passage covers 13 T cell receptor beta chains from one sample sequenced in a study of human T cells and chemical hapten exposure. Using its own MiXCR run on the RACE reads, TCRdb lists one record per CDR3 protein. The data contain 84,000 or so distinct CDR3 sequences, about 10% of them singletons. Regarding time point: patch test 2, 6 weeks after DPC sensitization. The treatment is: therapeutic diphenylcyclopropenone sensitization with weekly scalp DPC. The specimen was whole blood, collected in connection with sensitization to the hapten diphenylcyclopropenone (DPC). The receptor set was obtained from a woman aged 25 to 45 with alopecia areata. Some clones in this sample may be carry-over from other donors' samples.

In this sample, this clonotype turned up many times. V gene TRBV14 combines with J gene TRBJ1-1; a weak D match, TRBD1 (5 bases). The CDR3 is 16 residues long. The V gene's germline CDR1 is SGHDN and CDR2 FVKESK. Trimming pared 3 bases from V and 2 bases from J, leaving 16 bases between. The CDR3: CASSQYGGTGNTEAFF. The CDR3, as DNA: TGTGCCAGCAGCCAGTATGGGGGGACGGGCAACACTGAAGCTTTCTTT.

This clonotype showed up just a few times. The chain links TRBV4-3 to TRBJ2-5; D not certain. V was clipped by 1 base and J by 2 bases, with 8 bases between them. Germline CDR1 reads LGHNA; CDR2 reads YSLEER. The CDR3 is 14 amino acids. CDR3 DNA sequence: TGCGCCAGCAGCCAAGCCAGGTATCAAGAGACCCAGTACTTC. It encodes CASSQARYQETQYF.

At least ten counts were recorded for this clonotype. This sequence joins TRBV7-9 and TRBJ1-2; D remains ambiguous. Germline loops: CDR1 SEHNR, CDR2 FQNEAQ (reference sequence). V was pared by 2 bases and J by 4 bases, with 8 bases between. The CDR3 contains 13 residues. CDR3 sequence reads: CASSLSDGYGYTF. The CDR3 coding sequence is TGTGCCAGCAGCTTATCTGACGGCTATGGCTACACCTTC.

This clonotype was counted at least ten times. The genes are TRBV10-1 and TRBJ2-1, with 11 bases identical to TRBD2. V shed 0 bases, J shed 5 bases, and the junction held 3 bases outside the gene matches. Germline V gene data show CDR1 as WNHNN and CDR2 as SYGVQD (reference sequence). The CDR3 loop spans 16 amino acids. CDR3 in DNA: TGCGCCAGCAGTGAGTCGACTAGCGGGACCCACAATGAGCAGTTCTTC. Translation gives CASSESTSGTHNEQFF.

This clonotype was observed a handful of times. The chain uses TRBV6-2 or TRBV6-3 and TRBJ1-2; 8 bases are shared with TRBD1. J lost 8 bases, V lost 10 bases, and 9 bases had no gene match. The CDR3 spans 12 residues. Germline-derived CDR1 and CDR2 are MNHEY and SVGEGT. As DNA, the CDR3 is TGTGCCACCGGACAGGGAGCGGGAGGCTACACCTTC. This translates into CATGQGAGGYTF.

This chain joins TRBV12-3 or TRBV12-4 and TRBJ2-1; D is uncertain. The CDR3 is 14 amino acids. Trimming removed 7 bases from V and 3 bases from J, with 13 bases in between. This CDR3 is CASTPDTVYNEQFF. For the CDR3, the DNA is TGTGCCAGCACCCCTGACACCGTCTACAATGAGCAGTTCTTC.

This clonotype was observed many times. The genes are TRBV2 and TRBJ2-1, with TRBD1 matching over 9 bases. CDR1 and CDR2 (germline): SNHLY, FYNNEI. This CDR3 spans 16 amino acids. The J segment lost 2 bases and the V segment lost 6 bases, leaving 8 bases of the junction unmatched. The CDR3 region has the DNA TGTGCCAGCAGAAGCCGGGACAGGGTAACCTACAATGAGCAGTTCTTC. Amino acid sequence: CASRSRDRVTYNEQFF. Full variable domain (missing parts from reference TRBV2 and TRBJ2-1): EPEVTQTPSHQVTQMGQEVILRCVPISNHLYFYWYRQILGQKVEFLVSFYNNEISEKSEIFDDQFSVERPDGSNFTLKIRSTKLEDSAMYFCASRSRDRVTYNEQFFGPGTRLTVL.

This clonotype was observed many times. J is TRBJ2-1 and V is TRBV18, with D maybe TRBD2 (6 bases). With 0 bases removed from V and 12 bases from J, the gap between germline ends came to 15 bases. CDR1 KGHSH and CDR2 LQKENI come from the germline V gene. The CDR3 length is 14 residues. The chain's CDR3 is CASSPPWGRDSQFF. CDR3 DNA sequence: TGTGCCAGCTCACCACCGTGGGGCCGGGACTCGCAGTTCTTC.

Many counts were recorded for this clonotype. The chain recombines TRBV7-2 with TRBJ2-7, with 10 bases fitting TRBD2. With V trimmed by 5 bases and J by 6 bases, 7 bases remained unmatched. The CDR3 sequence is 14 residues long. Germline V gene sequence: CDR1 SGHTA, CDR2 FQGNSA. Here the CDR3 reads CASSSPSGRGEQYF. In DNA, the CDR3 is TGTGCCAGCAGCAGTCCTAGCGGGAGAGGCGAGCAGTACTTC.

This clonotype has a count of ten or more. The rearrangement uses TRBV7-9 and TRBJ1-6; D is perhaps TRBD1 (6 bases). The germline V and J ends were trimmed by 2 bases and 0 bases, with 17 bases remaining between them. This CDR3 contains 19 residues. The V gene's germline CDR1 is SEHNR and CDR2 FQNEAQ (reference sequence). The CDR3 spells CASSLRPTGLSSYNSPLHF. For the CDR3, the DNA is TGTGCCAGCAGCTTACGGCCGACAGGCTTGAGCTCCTATAATTCACCCCTCCACTTT. Complete variable domain (other parts from reference TRBV7-9 and TRBJ1-6): DTGVSQNPRHKITKRGQNVTFRCDPISEHNRLYWYRQTLGQGPEFLTYFQNEAQLEKSRLLSDRFSAERPKGSFSTLEIQRTEQGDSAMYLCASSLRPTGLSSYNSPLHFGNGTRLTVT.

The rearrangement links TRBV12-3 or TRBV12-4 to TRBJ2-3; no reliable D call. Trimming removed 6 bases at V and 5 bases at J, with 21 bases between. The CDR3 sequence is 16 residues long. In DNA form, the CDR3 reads TGTGCCAGCAGACGCAGGTCTAGTCGCTTAGTAGATACGCAGTATTTT. This sequence encodes CASRRRSSRLVDTQYF.

As to this clonotype: With a much larger clone just one base away, this may be a read error. This chain joins TRBV9 and TRBJ2-3; 7 nucleotides line up with TRBD2. The ends lost 4 bases at V and 1 base at J; junction bases unmatched: 6. The germline V gene has CDR1 SGDLS and CDR2 YYNGEE. The CDR3 is 15 residues long. In nucleotides, the CDR3 is TGTGCCAGCAGCATAGAGCGGGGAGGCACAGATACGCAGTATTTT. It codes for CASSIERGGTDTQYF.

V is TRBV30 and J is TRBJ1-2; D remains ambiguous. In germline, CDR1 is GTSNPN, CDR2 SVGIG (reference sequence). Trimming took 4 bases from V and 0 from J, leaving 15 bases between them. This CDR3 has 15 residues. Written as DNA, the CDR3 is TGTGCCTGGATAAAGCGAGGGCATCCTAACTATGGCTACACCTTC. It specifies CAWIKRGHPNYGYTF.